This note documents a single T cell receptor beta chain sequence. Its antigen remains unidentified. This sample stems from a study of CD8 T cells in ankylosing spondylitis. The CDR3 spans 14 residues. Per the germline V gene, CDR1 is SGHRS and CDR2 is YFSETQ. V was pared by 4 bases and J by 5 bases, with 6 bases of the junction left unmatched. MiXCR, run by TCRdb on the 5' RACE reads, gives a single entry per CDR3 protein. The table includes about 540,000 distinct CDR3 sequences, roughly 12% detected once. The study, taken as a whole, reports: Several highly homologous variants formed a TCR beta motif that appeared characteristic of ankylosing spondylitis blood.

This TCR came from a male donor with ankylosing spondylitis. The chain employs TRBV5-1 and TRBJ2-7, with 10 bases aligning to TRBD2. Sequenced sample: blood, either unsorted or a sorted T cell fraction (not recorded which). The CDR3 is CASSASGRADEQYV. The CDR3 nucleotides are TGCGCCAGCAGCGCGAGCGGGAGGGCCGACGAGCAGTACGTC.